Following are 7 T cell receptor beta chains from one sample sequenced in a study of early T cells in non-severe SARS-CoV-2 infection. Each CDR3 protein gets one entry after TCRdb re-called the 5' RACE reads with MiXCR. The data hold approximately 30,000 distinct CDR3 sequences, with under 7.5% observed a single time. What was sequenced was whole blood. The source of these receptors is an adult who was a healthcare worker with PCR-confirmed SARS-CoV-2 infection or an uninfected control (not recorded which).

This clonotype was observed at least ten times. The chain joins TRBV5-1 to TRBJ1-2; weak D call: TRBD1 (5 bases). Germline lookup yields CDR1 SGHRS and CDR2 YFSETQ. There are 15 residues in the CDR3. Trimming removed 2 bases from V and 7 bases from J, with 18 bases in between. The CDR3: CASSFRESILGGYTF. CDR3 bases: TGCGCCAGCAGCTTCAGGGAATCGATTCTTGGTGGCTACACCTTC. The variable domain in full, with the rest retrieved from reference TRBV5-1 and TRBJ1-2, is KAGVTQTPRYLIKTRGQQVTLSCSPISGHRSVSWYQQTPGQGLQFLFEYFSETQRNKGNFPGRFSGRQFSNSRSEMNVSTLELGDSALYLCASSFRESILGGYTFGSGTRLTVV.

This clonotype showed up many times. The rearrangement joins TRBV6-5 to TRBJ2-2, with a tentative D call TRBD2 (5 bases). The ends were cut back, 6 bases at V and 3 bases at J, with 5 bases in the middle. Germline V lookup: CDR1 MNHEY, CDR2 SVGAGI. The CDR3 consists of 12 residues. The CDR3 DNA reads as TGTGCCAGCAGGAGGGACACCGGGGAGCTGTTTTTT. It yields the protein CASRRDTGELFF.

In its sample, this clonotype was seen many times. The CDR3 nucleotides read TGCAGCGTTGTGGCAAATATGGGGGAGCAGTACTTC. Translated: CSVVANMGEQYF. The gene calls are TRBV29-1 and TRBJ2-7; no reliable D call. Germline CDR1 is SQVTM and CDR2 is ANQGSEA. This CDR3 has 12 residues. The V end lost 4 bases, the J end lost 7 bases, and 14 bases lay between the germline ends.

This clonotype was seen repeatedly, ten times or more. V gene TRBV7-9 combines with J gene TRBJ2-1; 13 bases align to TRBD2. V was pared by 2 bases and J by 4 bases, with 8 bases of the junction left unmatched. The CDR3 loop spans 18 amino acids. CDR1 is SEHNR, CDR2 FQNEAQ, per germline (reference sequence). The CDR3, as DNA: TGTGCCAGCAGCTTAAATTGGGAGGGACTAGCGGGATACAATGAGCAGTTCTTC. It translates to CASSLNWEGLAGYNEQFF.

This clonotype was counted at least ten times. The rearrangement uses TRBV2 and TRBJ2-3, with 7 bases aligning to TRBD2. This CDR3 region has 18 residues. Unmatched junction bases numbered 13, after V lost 4 bases and J lost 0 bases. Germline lookup yields CDR1 SNHLY and CDR2 FYNNEI. CDR3 region: CASSVLLAGTRSTDTQYF. In DNA, the CDR3 is TGTGCCAGCAGTGTCCTGTTAGCGGGCACCCGGAGCACAGATACGCAGTATTTT.

DNA of the CDR3: TGTGCCAGCAGTTCCTCCTTTAGCGGGATCCATGAGCAGTTCTTC. It encodes CASSSSFSGIHEQFF. J is TRBJ2-1 and V is TRBV7-7, with TRBD2 matching over 8 bases. The V and J ends lost 6 bases and 8 bases, in that order; junction bases with no gene match: 12. The CDR3 runs 15 residues. Germline V CDR1 and CDR2: SSHAT, FNYEAQ (reference sequence).

This clonotype has a handful of counts. V is TRBV7-2 and J is TRBJ2-5, with D tentatively TRBD2 (5 bases). Germline-derived CDR1 and CDR2 are SGHTA and FQGNSA. Trimming took 5 bases from V and 1 from J, leaving 8 bases between them. The CDR3 runs 13 residues. The CDR3 here is CASSQLVQETQYF. The CDR3 DNA follows: TGTGCCAGCAGCCAACTAGTCCAAGAGACCCAGTACTTC.